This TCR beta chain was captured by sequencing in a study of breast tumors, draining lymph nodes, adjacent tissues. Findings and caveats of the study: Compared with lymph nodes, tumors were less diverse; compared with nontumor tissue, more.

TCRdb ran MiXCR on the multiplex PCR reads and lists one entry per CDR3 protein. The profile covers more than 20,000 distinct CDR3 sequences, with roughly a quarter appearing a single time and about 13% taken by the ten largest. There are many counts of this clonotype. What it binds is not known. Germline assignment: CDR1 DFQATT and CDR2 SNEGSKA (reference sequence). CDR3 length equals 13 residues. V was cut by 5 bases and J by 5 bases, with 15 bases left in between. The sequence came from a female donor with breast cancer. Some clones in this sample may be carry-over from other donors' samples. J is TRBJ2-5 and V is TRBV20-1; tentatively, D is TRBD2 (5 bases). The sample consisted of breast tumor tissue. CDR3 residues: CSAPSGVEETQYF. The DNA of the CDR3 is TGCAGTGCTCCCTCCGGGGTTGAGGAGACCCAGTACTTC.